Below, 7 T cell receptor beta chains from the same sample are listed, as sequenced in a study of graft-versus-host responses after intestinal transplantation. Libraries were prepared by immunoSEQ multiplex PCR; TCRdb keeps only in-frame clonotypes and omits some of them. The table includes around 92,000 clones, 86% detected once. Material: PBMCs, obtained 255 days after intestinal transplant. The receptors here all came from a human patient who received an intestinal transplant, so some T cells may come from the graft donor.

This chain links TRBV5-3 with TRBJ1-2; no reliable D call. TRBV5-3 is treated as an ORF (open reading frame) with a function not yet certain. This CDR3 has 13 residues. V gave up 7 bases and J gave up 8 bases, with 18 bases separating them. The CDR3 nucleotides read TGTGCCAGACGCAGGAGGACTCGAAGCGGCTACACCTTC. It codes for CARRRRTRSGYTF.

The chain uses TRBV28 and TRBJ2-1; TRBD1 or TRBD2 may be the D gene (7 bases each). The V gene lost 7 bases and the J gene lost 6 bases, with 22 bases spanning the gap. From germline, CDR1 is MDHEN and CDR2 SYDVKM. The CDR3 spans 16 residues. CDR3 nucleotide sequence: TGTGCCAGCACCCTCGGCGCAGGGGGGGGCCTCAATGAGCAGTTCTTC. It is translated as CASTLGAGGGLNEQFF.

This chain connects TRBV7-6 to TRBJ1-5, with a weak D call TRBD1 (5 bases). CDR1 and CDR2 from the germline V gene are SGHVS and FNYEAQ. The CDR3 runs 13 residues. V dropped 5 bases and J dropped 4 bases, with 9 bases sitting between them. The CDR3 DNA sequence: TGTGCCAGCAGCCCACAGGAAAATCAGCCCCAGCATTTT. Translated, it gives CASSPQENQPQHF. Full variable domain (outside the CDR3, taken from reference TRBV7-6 and TRBJ1-5): GAGVSQSPRYKVTKRGQDVALRCDPISGHVSLYWYRQALGQGPEFLTYFNYEAQQDKSGLPNDRFSAERPEGSISTLTIQRTEQRDSAMYRCASSPQENQPQHFGDGTRLSIL.

The J gene is TRBJ1-1, the V gene TRBV28, with unresolved D. This CDR3 spans 12 amino acids. The germline gives CDR1 MDHEN, CDR2 SYDVKM. Trimming stripped 5 bases from V and 5 bases from J, with 9 bases between. CDR3 residues: CASSRFRTEAFF. CDR3 coding DNA: TGTGCCAGCAGTCGGTTCCGAACTGAAGCTTTCTTT. Full variable domain (rest looked up from reference TRBV28 and TRBJ1-1): DVKVTQSSRYLVKRTGEKVFLECVQDMDHENMFWYRQDPGLGLRLIYFSYDVKMKEKGDIPEGYSVSREKKERFSLILESASTNQTSMYLCASSRFRTEAFFGQGTRLTVV.

In this sample, this clone turned up once. This rearrangement joins TRBV28 to TRBJ2-4; a possible D gene is TRBD1 (6 bases). Germline CDR1 reads MDHEN; CDR2 reads SYDVKM. This CDR3 has 16 residues. Trimming removed 1 base from V and 5 bases from J, with 15 bases in between. Here the CDR3 reads CASSLSQGPSENIQYF. The CDR3 nucleotides are TGTGCCAGCAGTTTATCACAGGGCCCTTCCGAAAACATTCAGTACTTC.

Here the CDR3 reads CASSPLPRATQETQYF. The CDR3 DNA follows: TGTGCCAGCTCACCACTTCCGCGGGCAACCCAAGAGACCCAGTACTTC. This rearrangement joins TRBV18 to TRBJ2-5; tentatively, D is TRBD2 (5 bases). Trimming pared 1 base from V and 1 base from J, leaving 13 bases between. The CDR3 length is 16 residues. Germline CDR1 is KGHSH and CDR2 is LQKENI.

The genes are TRBV6-1 and TRBJ1-5; the D is unclear. Germline V gives CDR1 MNHNS, CDR2 SASEGT. Trimming took off 5 bases at V and 5 bases at J, with 10 bases between the two ends. CDR3 length: 13 amino acids. The CDR3, as DNA: TGTGCCAGCAGTCCTTCAGTTTATCAGCCCCAGCATTTT. Its protein product is CASSPSVYQPQHF.